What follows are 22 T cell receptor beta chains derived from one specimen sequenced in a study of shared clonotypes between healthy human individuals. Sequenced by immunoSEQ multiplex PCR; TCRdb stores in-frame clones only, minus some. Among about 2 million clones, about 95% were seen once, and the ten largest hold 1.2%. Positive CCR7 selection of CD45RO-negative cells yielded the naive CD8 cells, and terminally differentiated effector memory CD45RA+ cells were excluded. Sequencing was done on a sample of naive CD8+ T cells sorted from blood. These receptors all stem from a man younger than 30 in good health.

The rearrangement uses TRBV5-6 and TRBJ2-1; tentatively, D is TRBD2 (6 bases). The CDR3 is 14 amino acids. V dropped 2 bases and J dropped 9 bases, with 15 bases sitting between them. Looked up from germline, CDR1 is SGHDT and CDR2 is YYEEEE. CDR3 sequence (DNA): TGTGCCAGCAGCTTCGAGTGGGAGGCCAGTGAGCAGTTCTTC. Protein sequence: CASSFEWEASEQFF.

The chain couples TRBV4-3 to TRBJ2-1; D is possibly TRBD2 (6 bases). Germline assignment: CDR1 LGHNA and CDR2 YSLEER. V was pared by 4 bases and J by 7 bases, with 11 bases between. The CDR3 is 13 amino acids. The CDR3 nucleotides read TGCGCCAGCAGCCCCGCCGGGAGTAATGAGCAGTTCTTC. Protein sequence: CASSPAGSNEQFF.

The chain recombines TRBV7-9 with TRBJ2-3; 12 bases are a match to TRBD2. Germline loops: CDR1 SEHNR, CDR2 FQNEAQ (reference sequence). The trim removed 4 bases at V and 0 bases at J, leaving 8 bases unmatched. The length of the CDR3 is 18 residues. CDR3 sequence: CASSSLAGGSISTDTQYF. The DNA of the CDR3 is TGTGCCAGCAGCTCACTAGCGGGGGGCTCTATTAGCACAGATACGCAGTATTTT.

The DNA of the CDR3 is TGTGCCAGCAGCTTATCGGGCCTTTACGAGCAGTACTTC. Translating gives CASSLSGLYEQYF. V gene TRBV7-9 combines with J gene TRBJ2-7; D gene unclear. Looked up from germline, CDR1 is SEHNR and CDR2 is FQNEAQ (reference sequence). With 2 bases removed from V and 4 bases from J, the gap between germline ends came to 9 bases. The CDR3 covers 13 residues.

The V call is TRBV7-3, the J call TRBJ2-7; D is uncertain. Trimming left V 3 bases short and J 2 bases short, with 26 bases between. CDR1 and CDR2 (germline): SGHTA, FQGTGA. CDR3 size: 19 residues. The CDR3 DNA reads TGTGCCAGCAGCTTGGCCCACTCGCAATCGTATCCTGGCCCCTACGAGCAGTACTTC. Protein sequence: CASSLAHSQSYPGPYEQYF.

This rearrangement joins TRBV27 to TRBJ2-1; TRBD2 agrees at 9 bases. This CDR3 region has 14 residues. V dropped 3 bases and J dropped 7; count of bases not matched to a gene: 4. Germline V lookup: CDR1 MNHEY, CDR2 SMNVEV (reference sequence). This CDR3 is CASSFAGGPNEQFF. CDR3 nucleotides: TGTGCCAGCAGTTTTGCGGGGGGGCCAAATGAGCAGTTCTTC.

This chain's CDR3 is CAWSVEGGLQHF. The CDR3 bases are TGTGCCTGGAGTGTTGAGGGGGGGCTCCAGCATTTT. The J gene is TRBJ1-5, the V gene TRBV30; a possible D gene is TRBD1 (6 bases). The CDR3 is 12 residues long. V was clipped by 0 bases and J by 12 bases, with 12 bases between them. Germline V CDR1 and CDR2: GTSNPN, SVGIG (reference sequence).

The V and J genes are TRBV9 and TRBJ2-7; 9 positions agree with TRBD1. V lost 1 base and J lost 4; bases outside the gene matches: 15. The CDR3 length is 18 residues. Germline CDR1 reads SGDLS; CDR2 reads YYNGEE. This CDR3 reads CASSVTPRTGVECYEQYF. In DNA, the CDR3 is TGTGCCAGCAGCGTAACCCCCCGGACAGGGGTAGAGTGTTACGAGCAGTACTTC.

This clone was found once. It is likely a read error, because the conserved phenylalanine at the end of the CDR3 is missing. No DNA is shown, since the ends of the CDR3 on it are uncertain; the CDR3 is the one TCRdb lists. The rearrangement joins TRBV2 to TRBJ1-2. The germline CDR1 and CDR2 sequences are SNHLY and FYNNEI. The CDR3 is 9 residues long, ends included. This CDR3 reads CASSDGLGL.

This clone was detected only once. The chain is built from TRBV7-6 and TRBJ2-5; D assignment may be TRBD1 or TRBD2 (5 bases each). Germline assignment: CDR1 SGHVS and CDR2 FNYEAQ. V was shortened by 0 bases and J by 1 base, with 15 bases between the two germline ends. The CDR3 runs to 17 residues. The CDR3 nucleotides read TGTGCCAGCAGCTTAGCGCCGGGGCTACCCATCCAAGAGACCCAGTACTTC. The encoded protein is CASSLAPGLPIQETQYF.

CDR3 amino acids: CATSRGAGAGPQGDIQYF. For the CDR3, the DNA is TGTGCCACCAGCAGAGGGGCAGGGGCTGGGCCGCAGGGGGACATTCAGTACTTC. This rearrangement joins TRBV15 to TRBJ2-4; 7 bases line up with TRBD1. With V trimmed by 1 base and J by 8 bases, 17 bases remained unmatched. This CDR3 comprises 18 residues. Germline loops: CDR1 LNHNV, CDR2 YYDKDF (reference sequence).

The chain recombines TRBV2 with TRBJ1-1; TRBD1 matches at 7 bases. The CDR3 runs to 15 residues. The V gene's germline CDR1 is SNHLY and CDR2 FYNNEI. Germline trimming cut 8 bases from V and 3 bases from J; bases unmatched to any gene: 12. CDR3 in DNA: TGTGCCAGCCTAGACCGACAGGGAGGGGACACTGAAGCTTTCTTT. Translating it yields CASLDRQGGDTEAFF.

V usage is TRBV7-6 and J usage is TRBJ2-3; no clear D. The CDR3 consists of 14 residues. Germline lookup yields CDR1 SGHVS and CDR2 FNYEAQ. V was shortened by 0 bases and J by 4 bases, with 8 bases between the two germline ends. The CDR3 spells CASSLAVVSDTQYF. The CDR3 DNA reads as TGTGCCAGCAGCTTAGCGGTGGTGTCAGATACGCAGTATTTT.

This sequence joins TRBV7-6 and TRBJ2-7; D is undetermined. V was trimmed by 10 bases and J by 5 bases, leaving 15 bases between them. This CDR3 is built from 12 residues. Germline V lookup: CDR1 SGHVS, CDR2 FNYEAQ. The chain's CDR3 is CATSGVEDEQYF. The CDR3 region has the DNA TGTGCCACCTCAGGCGTAGAGGACGAGCAGTACTTC.

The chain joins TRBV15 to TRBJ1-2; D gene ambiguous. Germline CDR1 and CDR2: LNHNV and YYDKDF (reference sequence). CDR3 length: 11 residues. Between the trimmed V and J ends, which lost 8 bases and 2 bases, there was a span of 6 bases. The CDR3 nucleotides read TGTGCCACCGGCGAGAACTATGGCTACACCTTC. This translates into CATGENYGYTF.

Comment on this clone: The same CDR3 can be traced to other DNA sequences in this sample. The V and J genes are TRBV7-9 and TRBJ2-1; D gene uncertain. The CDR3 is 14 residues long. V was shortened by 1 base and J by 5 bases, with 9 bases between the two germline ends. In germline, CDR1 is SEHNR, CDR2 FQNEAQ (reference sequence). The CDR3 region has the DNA TGTGCCAGCAGCTTAGTCGCAGGAGACAATGAGCAGTTCTTC. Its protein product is CASSLVAGDNEQFF.

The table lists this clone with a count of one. The CDR3 coding sequence is TGTGCCAGCAGAGGGGACAGCGGACTCTACGAGCAGTACTTC. Translated: CASRGDSGLYEQYF. This chain links TRBV6-5 with TRBJ2-7; 7 bases fit TRBD1. The germline V gene encodes CDR1 MNHEY and CDR2 SVGAGI. The junction had 8 bases not matched to a gene; V was cut back by 6 bases and J by 3 bases. This CDR3 comprises 14 residues.

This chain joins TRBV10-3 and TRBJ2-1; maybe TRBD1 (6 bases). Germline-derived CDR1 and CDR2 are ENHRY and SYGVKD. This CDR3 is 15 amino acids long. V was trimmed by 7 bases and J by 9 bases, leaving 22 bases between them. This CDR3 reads CAITKETQGSGEQFF. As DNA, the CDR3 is TGTGCCATCACCAAAGAGACACAGGGAAGTGGTGAGCAGTTCTTC.

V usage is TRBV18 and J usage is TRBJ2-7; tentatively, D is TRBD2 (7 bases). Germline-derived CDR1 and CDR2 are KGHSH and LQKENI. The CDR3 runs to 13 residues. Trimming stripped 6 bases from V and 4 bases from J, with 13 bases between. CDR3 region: CASSGGPGYEQYF. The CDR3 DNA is TGTGCCAGCTCGGGGGGGCCGGGGTACGAGCAGTACTTC.

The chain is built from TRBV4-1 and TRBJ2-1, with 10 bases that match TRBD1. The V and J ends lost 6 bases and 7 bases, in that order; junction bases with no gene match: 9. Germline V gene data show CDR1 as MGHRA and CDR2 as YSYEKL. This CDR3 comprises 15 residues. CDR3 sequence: CASRTTGGAGNEQFF. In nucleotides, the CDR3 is TGCGCCAGCAGAACGACAGGGGGCGCGGGAAATGAGCAGTTCTTC.

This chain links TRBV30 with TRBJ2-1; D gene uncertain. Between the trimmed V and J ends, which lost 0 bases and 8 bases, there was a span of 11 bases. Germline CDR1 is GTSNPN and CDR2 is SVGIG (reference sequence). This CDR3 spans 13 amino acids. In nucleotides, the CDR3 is TGTGCCTGGAGTGTGATGGAGACGGATGAGCAGTTCTTC. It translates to CAWSVMETDEQFF.

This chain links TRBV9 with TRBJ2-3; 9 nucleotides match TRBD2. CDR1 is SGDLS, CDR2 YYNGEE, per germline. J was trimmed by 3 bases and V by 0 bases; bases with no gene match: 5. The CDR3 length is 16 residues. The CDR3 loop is CASSVVGSGRTDTQYF. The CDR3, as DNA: TGTGCCAGCAGCGTAGTGGGTAGCGGGAGAACAGATACGCAGTATTTT.